This section outlines one T cell receptor beta chain sequence together with its context. Clones were sequenced by immunoSEQ multiplex PCR, and TCRdb holds only the in-frame ones, with some missing. The sample shows roughly 360,000 clones, approximately 87% of them seen only once. The data are from a study of blood T cell repertoires in COVID-19. V was pared by 4 bases and J by 8 bases, with 16 bases between. This CDR3 has 14 amino acids. Germline values: CDR1 SGHKS, CDR2 YYEKEE (reference sequence). The TCR comes from a woman aged 25 to 45 with acute COVID-19. The chain recombines TRBV5-5 with TRBJ2-4, with a tentative D call TRBD1 (6 bases). Sequencing was done on a sample of PBMCs or T cells enriched from blood (not recorded which). This CDR3 is CASSPEGGRDIQYF. CDR3 bases: TGTGCCAGCAGCCCGGAAGGGGGTCGGGACATTCAGTACTTC. Supplemented by reference TRBV5-5 and TRBJ2-4, the full variable domain reads DAGVTQSPTHLIKTRGQQVTLRCSPISGHKSVSWYQQVLGQGPQFIFQYYEKEERGRGNFPDRFSARQFPNYSSELNVNALLLGDSALYLCASSPEGGRDIQYFGAGTRLSVL.